Below, one TCR beta chain is given with its context. Its target is not known. This record belongs to a study of beta chain features in type 1 diabetes. Findings and limits, study-wide: These data did not resolve whether HLA type affects TCRB rearrangement.

The authors took one heparinised blood draw, averaging about 116 mL, from each donor. The ends lost 5 bases at V and 3 bases at J; junction bases unmatched: 6. CDR1 and CDR2 from the germline V gene are KGHSH and LQKENI. CDR3 length: 14 amino acids. The study reverse transcribed the entire isolated RNA, so it sequenced expressed TCRB transcripts. Naive, central memory and regulatory T cell samples came to a mean of approximately 3.3 million reads. Data came from immunoSEQ multiplex PCR; TCRdb stores just in-frame clones and leaves some out. This sample has hundreds of thousands of clones, with roughly 16% found just once.

This chain connects TRBV18 to TRBJ2-5; 7 bases map to TRBD1. The material sequenced was naive CD4+ T cells from blood. This TCR came from a man aged 18 to 29 in good health. In DNA, the CDR3 is TGTGCCAGCTCATCCTTGACAGGGAAAGAGACCCAGTACTTC. Protein: CASSSLTGKETQYF.